This is a list of T cell receptor beta chains from one sample in a study of shared clonotypes between healthy human individuals. Using immunoSEQ multiplex PCR, the repertoire was profiled, and TCRdb retains in-frame clones only, with some absent. The sample consists of around 2.1 million clones, about 93% of them appearing once. The sequenced sample was naive CD8+ T cells from PBMCs. The receptors originated from a man aged 18 to 29 in good health. Some clones in this sample may be carry-over from other donors' samples. The CDR3 runs from the conserved cysteine through the conserved F or W. Size values are once, few and many counts, or a class for expanded clones, and some rows have none.

V gene,clone size,J gene,CDR3 protein
TRBV28,-,TRBJ2-3,CASGGRTSVNTDTQYF
TRBV28,-,TRBJ2-7,CASSLQGASFYEQYF
TRBV6-5,-,TRBJ2-7,CASDDRIISEQYF
TRBV30,once,TRBJ2-1,CACYKREMYNEQFF
TRBV19,-,TRBJ2-7,CASSVGQGARYEQYF
TRBV6-5,-,TRBJ2-7,CASSLSGRATYEQYF
TRBV7-9,-,TRBJ2-2,CASSLAPRQNTGELFF
TRBV9,once,TRBJ2-3,CASSVSWGLDTQYF
TRBV11-2,-,TRBJ2-1,CASRVPGQPYNEQFF
TRBV5-6,-,TRBJ1-2,CASSWGQIDGYTF
TRBV28,-,TRBJ2-5,CASSLAGVSETQYF
TRBV19,-,TRBJ1-1,CASRFRNTEAFF
TRBV6-1,-,TRBJ2-1,CASSEALRDGYNEQFF
TRBV5-1,once,TRBJ2-2,CASSLGITNTGELFF
TRBV7-9,-,TRBJ2-3,CASRKAGVTDTQYF